This T cell receptor beta chain was recorded in a study of beta chain features in type 1 diabetes (dated by TCRdb to between 2017 and 2018). Some background on the complete study: Mean age, gender distribution, total cell number and subset yield did not differ between patients and healthy donors. Across all samples, about 110 million sorted cells were examined, and cell number per subset correlated strongly with RNA yield. Regulatory and stem cell-like memory subsets were isolated from only 8 patients and roughly 8 healthy donors, whereas naive and central memory subsets came from all 28 donors. The study compared the TCRB repertoires of sorted circulating CD4+ T cell subsets in recently diagnosed type 1 diabetes patients with those in matched healthy donors.

A single peripheral blood draw of about 120 mL on average was collected from each donor into heparinised tubes. A BD FACSAria II and a panel including CD45RO, CCR7, CD25, CD127, CD95 and CD27 were used to sort naive, central memory, regulatory and stem cell-like memory CD4+ T cells. Every sorted population had a purity above 95%. PBMCs were separated immediately by Lymphoprep density gradient centrifugation and were stained directly, without being cultured. So that batch effects would be minimized, each experiment stained and sorted samples in pairs, pairing one healthy donor with one patient. This clone appeared a few times. There is no known antigen for this receptor. Base qualities are not provided; no much larger clone lies one nucleotide away. Overall results and qualifications from the work: Naive, central memory and regulatory TCRB repertoires appeared to be more similar among patients than among healthy donors. Because the HLA sub-analyses included only small numbers of individuals, any influence of HLA type on TCRB rearrangement was left unresolved. Because cDNA was sequenced instead of genomic DNA, highly expressing activated cells could be over-represented, though the groups showed no difference in activation or CD3 levels. Shorter templates might have been favored by PCR, but patient and control samples were amplified and corrected together, so both groups would have been affected equally by any skew. A moderate but significant shortening of TCRB CDR3 length was observed in type 1 diabetes patients in all four CD4+ subsets. Fewer insertions and more nucleotide deletions at VDJ recombination sites were observed in patients with type 1 diabetes, implying thymic rearrangement abnormalities.

All of the isolated RNA was reverse transcribed with the High Capacity cDNA Reverse Transcription Kit, so expressed TCRB transcripts were sequenced. Naive, central memory and regulatory T cell samples underwent deep immunoSEQ sequencing, averaging about 3.57 million total reads per sample. Sorted cells were lysed in RLT buffer and RNA was extracted with DNase-treated RNeasy Micro or Mini kits, depending on cell number. To prevent cross-contamination, each cell subset was processed individually, whereas patient and healthy donor samples were processed jointly. TCRB sequences were amplified from cDNA with the immunoSEQ multiplex PCR, producing 87-bp fragments spanning the CDR3 region. Sequencing of the amplicons was done on the Illumina HiSeq platform. In the authors' own workflow: PCR bias was corrected computationally using synthetic template baselines, and reads within Hamming distance 2 were collapsed, with unmergeable singletons discarded. By aligning reads against IMGT, V, D and J genes, CDR3 length, and insertions or deletions at six rearrangement sites were assigned. Within each subset, clonotype counts were normalized to sorted cell number, after which true diversity and Gini coefficients were computed with the tcR R package. The overlap coefficient, calculated on TCRB nucleotide sequences, was used to measure repertoire sharing. Out-of-frame TCRB sequences from naive cells were analyzed as a proxy for the pre-selection repertoire. In its TCRdb copy, this immuneACCESS table keeps in-frame sequences only and misses some clones. Where compared with another copy, unresolved V genes explain less than half of these, and the others have no known cause. V and J calls and clone size are given by that table; D and trimming were obtained from the DNA. This sample holds roughly 700,000 clones; around 15% were observed only once. The ten largest clones add up to less than 0.025% of the sample.

From the germline V gene (reference sequence), CDR1 is LNHDA and CDR2 is SQIVND. Relative to germline, V is 5 bases shorter and J is 1 base shorter, with 5 bases between their ends. Inclusive of the bounding cysteine and phenylalanine, the CDR3 is 12 residues long. Only the CDR3 DNA stays, 36 bases, in frame from base 1. In this chain, TRBV19 is recombined with TRBJ1-1, with the identity of the D gene unclear. The sequenced sample consisted of naive CD4+ T cells from blood. In the paper's terms, the cell subset or site label means: true naive CD4+ T cells. This sequence originates from a man aged 18 to 30 with type 1 diabetes. The DNA reads TGTGCCAGTAGTTACTCGAACACTGAAGCTTTCTTT. It translates to CASSYSNTEAFF.